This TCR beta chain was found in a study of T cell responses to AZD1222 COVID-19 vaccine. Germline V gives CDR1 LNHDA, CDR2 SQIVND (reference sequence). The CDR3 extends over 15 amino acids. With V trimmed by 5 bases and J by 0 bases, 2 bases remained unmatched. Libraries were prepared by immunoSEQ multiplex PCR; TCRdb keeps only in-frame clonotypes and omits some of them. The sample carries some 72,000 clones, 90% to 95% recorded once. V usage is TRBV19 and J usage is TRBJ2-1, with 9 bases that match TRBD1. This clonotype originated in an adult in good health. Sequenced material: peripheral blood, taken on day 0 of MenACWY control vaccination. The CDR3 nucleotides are TGTGCCAGTAGTGTGGACAGGGGCTCCTACAATGAGCAGTTCTTC. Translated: CASSVDRGSYNEQFF.